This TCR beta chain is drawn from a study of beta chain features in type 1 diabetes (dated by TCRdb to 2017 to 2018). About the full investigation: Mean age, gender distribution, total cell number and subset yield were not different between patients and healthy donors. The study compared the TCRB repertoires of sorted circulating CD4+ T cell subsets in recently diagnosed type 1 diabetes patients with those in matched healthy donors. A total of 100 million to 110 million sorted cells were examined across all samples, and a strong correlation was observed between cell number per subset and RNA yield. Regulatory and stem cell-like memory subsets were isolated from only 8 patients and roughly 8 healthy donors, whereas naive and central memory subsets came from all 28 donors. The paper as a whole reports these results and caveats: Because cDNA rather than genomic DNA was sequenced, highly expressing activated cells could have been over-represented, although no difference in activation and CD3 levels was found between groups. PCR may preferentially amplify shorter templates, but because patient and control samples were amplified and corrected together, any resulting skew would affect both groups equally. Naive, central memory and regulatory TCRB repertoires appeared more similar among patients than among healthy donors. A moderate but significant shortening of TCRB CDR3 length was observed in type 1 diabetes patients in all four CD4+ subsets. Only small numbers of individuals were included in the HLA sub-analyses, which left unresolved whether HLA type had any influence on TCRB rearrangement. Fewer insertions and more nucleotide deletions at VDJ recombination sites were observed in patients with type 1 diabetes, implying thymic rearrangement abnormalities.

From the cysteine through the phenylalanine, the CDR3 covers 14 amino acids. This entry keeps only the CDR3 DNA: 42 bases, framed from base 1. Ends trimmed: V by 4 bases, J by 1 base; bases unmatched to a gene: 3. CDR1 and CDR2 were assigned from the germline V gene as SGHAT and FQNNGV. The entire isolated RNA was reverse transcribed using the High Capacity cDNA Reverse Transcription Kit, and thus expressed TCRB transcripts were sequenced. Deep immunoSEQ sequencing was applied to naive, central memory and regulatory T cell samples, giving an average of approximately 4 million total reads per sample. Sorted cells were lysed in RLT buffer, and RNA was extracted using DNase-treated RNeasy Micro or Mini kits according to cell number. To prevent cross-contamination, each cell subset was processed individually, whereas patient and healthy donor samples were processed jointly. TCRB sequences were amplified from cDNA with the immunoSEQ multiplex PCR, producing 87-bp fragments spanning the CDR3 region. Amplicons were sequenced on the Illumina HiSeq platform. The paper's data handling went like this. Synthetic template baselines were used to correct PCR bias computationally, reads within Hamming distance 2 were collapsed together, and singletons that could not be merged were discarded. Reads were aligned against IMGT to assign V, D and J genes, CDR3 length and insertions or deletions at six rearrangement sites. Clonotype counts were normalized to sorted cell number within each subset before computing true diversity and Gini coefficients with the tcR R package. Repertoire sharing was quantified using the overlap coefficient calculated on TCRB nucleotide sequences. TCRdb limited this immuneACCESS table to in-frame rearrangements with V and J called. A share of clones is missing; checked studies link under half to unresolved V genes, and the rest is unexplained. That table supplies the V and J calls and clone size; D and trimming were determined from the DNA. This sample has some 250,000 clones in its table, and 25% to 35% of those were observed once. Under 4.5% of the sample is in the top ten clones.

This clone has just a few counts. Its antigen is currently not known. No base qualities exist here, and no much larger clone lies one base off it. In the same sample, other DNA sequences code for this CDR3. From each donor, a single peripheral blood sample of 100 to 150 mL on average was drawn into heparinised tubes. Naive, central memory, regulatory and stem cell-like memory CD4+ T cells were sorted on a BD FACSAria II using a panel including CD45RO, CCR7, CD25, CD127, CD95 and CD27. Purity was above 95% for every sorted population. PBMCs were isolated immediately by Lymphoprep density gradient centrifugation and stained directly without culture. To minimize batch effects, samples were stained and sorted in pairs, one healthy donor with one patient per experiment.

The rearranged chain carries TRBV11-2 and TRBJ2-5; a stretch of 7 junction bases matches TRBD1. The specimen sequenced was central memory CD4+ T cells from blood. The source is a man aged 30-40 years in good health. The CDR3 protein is CASSYRTGQETQYF. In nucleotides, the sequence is TGTGCCAGCAGCTATAGGACAGGCCAAGAGACCCAGTACTTC.